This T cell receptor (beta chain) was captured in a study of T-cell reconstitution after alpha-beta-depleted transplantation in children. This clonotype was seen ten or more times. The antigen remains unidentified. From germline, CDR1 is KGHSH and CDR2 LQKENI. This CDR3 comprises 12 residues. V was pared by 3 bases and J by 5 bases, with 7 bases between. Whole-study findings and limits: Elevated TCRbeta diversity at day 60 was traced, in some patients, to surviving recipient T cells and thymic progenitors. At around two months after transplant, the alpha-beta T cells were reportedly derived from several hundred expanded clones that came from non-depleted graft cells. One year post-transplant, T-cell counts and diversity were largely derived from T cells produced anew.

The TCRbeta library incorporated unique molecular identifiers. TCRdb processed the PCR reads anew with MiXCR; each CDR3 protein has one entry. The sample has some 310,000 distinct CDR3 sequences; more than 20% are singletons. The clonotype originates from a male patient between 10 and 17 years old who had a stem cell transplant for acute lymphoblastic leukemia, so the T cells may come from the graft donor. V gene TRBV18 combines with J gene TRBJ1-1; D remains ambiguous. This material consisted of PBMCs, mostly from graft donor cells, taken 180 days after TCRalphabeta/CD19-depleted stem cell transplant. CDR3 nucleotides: TGTGCCAGCTCACCCCGACGAACTGAAGCTTTCTTT. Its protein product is CASSPRRTEAFF.